This T cell receptor (beta chain) derives from a study of neoadjuvant anti-PD-1 for oral cavity cancer. TCRdb's copy holds only in-frame clones and misses some; the assay was immunoSEQ multiplex PCR. The table shows over 80,000 clones, with roughly 80% occurring only once. The CDR3 has 14 amino acids. CDR1 and CDR2 (germline): SGHDN, FVKESK. The trim removed 4 bases at V and 3 bases at J, leaving 3 bases unmatched. The sample in question was PBMCs, obtained before nivolumab (anti-PD-1) treatment. The chain couples TRBV14 to TRBJ1-5; 7 nucleotides align to TRBD1. The receptor comes from a person between 40 and 85 years old with oral cavity squamous cell carcinoma. The CDR3 is CASSLTGNNQPQHF. In DNA form, the CDR3 reads TGTGCCAGCAGCCTGACAGGGAACAATCAGCCCCAGCATTTT.